These T cell receptor beta chains were read from a single sample in a study of a mutant IDH1 vaccine in newly diagnosed glioma. For these TCRs, the target antigens are not known. Data came from immunoSEQ multiplex PCR; TCRdb stores just in-frame clones and leaves some out. The sample holds some 66,000 clones; roughly 84% are singletons and the top ten take about 4.2%. Sequencing used PBMCs, obtained from a glioma patient whose treatment included an IDH1 peptide vaccine. The receptors stem from a man aged 25-45 years with glioma. Both conserved end residues are part of each CDR3. The D gene is left open where the match is weak. A row's size may be missing; if present it is once, few, many or a size class.

- | TRBJ1-2 | TRBD1 | TRBV25-1 | CASSEMGTANYGYTF | TGTGCCAGCAGTGAAATGGGGACAGCTAACTATGGCTACACCTTC
- | TRBJ2-7 | TRBD1 | TRBV7-9 | CASSLGQGDSYEQYF | TGTGCCAGCAGCTTAGGCCAGGGGGACTCCTACGAGCAGTACTTC
- | TRBJ2-7 | TRBD1 | TRBV30 | CAGGTGTYEQYF | TGTGCCGGCGGGACAGGGACCTACGAGCAGTACTTC
- | TRBJ2-7 | TRBD1 | TRBV11-2 | CASSSGTGGYEQYF | TGTGCCAGCAGCTCCGGGACAGGGGGTTACGAGCAGTACTTC
- | TRBJ1-6 | - | TRBV28 | CASSRVRNSPLHF | TGTGCCAGCAGCAGGGTTAGGAATTCACCCCTCCACTTT
- | TRBJ1-2 | - | TRBV5-5 | CASSSQAVANYGYTF | TGTGCCAGCAGCTCCCAAGCGGTGGCTAACTATGGCTACACCTTC
once | TRBJ2-3 | - | TRBV5-4 | CASSFFGGRDTQYF | TGTGCCAGCAGCTTTTTCGGGGGGCGGGATACGCAGTATTTT
- | TRBJ1-1 | - | TRBV14 | CASSQEKGWTEAFF | TGTGCCAGCAGCCAAGAGAAGGGATGGACTGAAGCTTTCTTT
- | TRBJ1-1 | TRBD1 | TRBV5-5 | CASSFRTGNTEAFF | TGTGCCAGCAGCTTCCGGACAGGGAACACTGAAGCTTTCTTT
once | TRBJ2-3 | - | TRBV30 | CAWSAGFSTDTQYF | TGTGCCTGGAGTGCAGGGTTCAGCACAGATACGCAGTATTTT
- | TRBJ1-1 | - | TRBV6-6 | CASSIPGQTNTEAFF | TGTGCCAGCAGTATCCCGGGACAAACGAACACTGAAGCTTTCTTT
- | TRBJ2-2 | TRBD2 | TRBV6-6 | CASSRLAGQTGELFF | TGTGCCAGCAGTCGTCTAGCGGGGCAAACCGGGGAGCTGTTTTTT
- | TRBJ2-1 | TRBD2 | TRBV5-1 | CASSLVGGGTYNEQFF | TGCGCCAGCAGCTTGGTGGGCGGGGGAACCTACAATGAGCAGTTCTTC
- | TRBJ2-1 | - | TRBV27 | CASSLRPTQYNEQFF | TGTGCCAGCAGTTTACGCCCAACACAATACAATGAGCAGTTCTTC
- | TRBJ1-6 | - | TRBV30 | CAWNPRLFGSPLHF | TGTGCCTGGAACCCGCGGCTTTTCGGGTCACCCCTCCACTTT
- | TRBJ1-3 | - | TRBV7-8 | CASRATSSGNTIYF | TGTGCCAGCAGGGCAACATCCTCTGGAAACACCATATATTTT
- | TRBJ1-2 | - | TRBV5-4 | CASKTVGANYGYTF | TGTGCCAGCAAAACTGTGGGGGCAAACTATGGCTACACCTTC
- | TRBJ2-7 | - | TRBV18 | CASSSTGFGSSYEQYF | TGTGCCAGCTCATCGACAGGATTTGGCAGCTCCTACGAGCAGTACTTC
- | TRBJ1-1 | - | TRBV5-4 | CASSLGGGMNTEAFF | TGTGCCAGCAGCTTGGGCGGCGGGATGAACACTGAAGCTTTCTTT
- | TRBJ2-1 | - | TRBV7-2 | CASSQLYLGSSYNEQFF | TGTGCCAGCAGCCAACTTTACCTTGGAAGCTCCTACAATGAGCAGTTCTTC
- | TRBJ2-7 | - | TRBV4-2 | CASSQTFGTGEQYF | TGTGCCAGCAGCCAAACTTTCGGGACCGGCGAGCAGTACTTC
- | TRBJ2-3 | - | TRBV19 | CASSMAGVNTDTQYF | TGTGCCAGTAGTATGGCCGGGGTGAACACAGATACGCAGTATTTT
- | TRBJ2-1 | - | TRBV5-6 | CASSYGLGQFF | TGTGCCAGCAGCTATGGTCTGGGGCAGTTCTTC
- | TRBJ2-1 | - | TRBV13 | CASSSTYNEQFF | TGTGCCAGCAGCTCGACCTACAATGAGCAGTTCTTC
few | TRBJ1-1 | - | TRBV6-5 | CASSSGNTEAFF | TGTGCCAGCAGTTCAGGGAACACTGAAGCTTTCTTT
- | TRBJ2-7 | TRBD1 | TRBV5-1 | CASSRRPTGMDDEQYF | TGCGCCAGCAGCAGAAGACCGACAGGGATGGATGACGAGCAGTACTTC
- | TRBJ1-3 | - | TRBV11-2 | CASSLGGLSSGNTIYF | TGTGCCAGCAGCTTAGGAGGGCTTTCCTCTGGAAACACCATATATTTT
- | TRBJ2-2 | TRBD1 | TRBV5-6 | CASSDRTGGTGELFF | TGTGCCAGCAGCGACCGGACAGGGGGCACCGGGGAGCTGTTTTTT
- | TRBJ1-1 | - | TRBV19 | CASTPLPTMNTEAFF | TGTGCCAGTACCCCCCTCCCGACCATGAACACTGAAGCTTTCTTT
- | TRBJ2-7 | - | TRBV10-3 | CAISDPGETTSYEQYF | TGTGCCATCAGTGATCCGGGAGAGACTACCTCCTACGAGCAGTACTTC
- | TRBJ1-6 | TRBD1 | TRBV6-5 | CASRIPGQGNSPLHF | TGTGCCAGCAGGATCCCGGGACAGGGAAATTCACCCCTCCACTTT